The entry below describes one TCR beta chain. The antigen remains unidentified. These data are taken from a study of shared clonotypes between healthy human individuals. Notes on the study in general: Measured sharing among donors was expected to vary with sequencing depth.

Each of the donors was a healthy adult who was HIV-negative and had not had a recent acute infection or vaccination. The assay was carried out at the deep level. The authors distributed each subset's genomic DNA evenly over several immunoSEQ plates. Clones were sequenced by immunoSEQ multiplex PCR, and TCRdb holds only the in-frame ones, with some missing. The profile shows 2.5 million or so clones, over 85% of them singletons. CDR1 MDHEN and CDR2 SYDVKM come from the germline V gene. The CDR3 has 15 amino acids. V dropped 6 bases and J dropped 2; count of bases not matched to a gene: 8. The TCR was taken from a young man in good health. The V call is TRBV28, the J call TRBJ2-5, with 8 bases identical to TRBD1. Material: naive CD4+ T cells sorted from blood. Described subset: CD45RA+ positively selected. CDR3 loop: CASSPAGQGQETQYF. CDR3 coding DNA: TGTGCCAGCAGCCCCGCCGGACAGGGTCAAGAGACCCAGTACTTC.